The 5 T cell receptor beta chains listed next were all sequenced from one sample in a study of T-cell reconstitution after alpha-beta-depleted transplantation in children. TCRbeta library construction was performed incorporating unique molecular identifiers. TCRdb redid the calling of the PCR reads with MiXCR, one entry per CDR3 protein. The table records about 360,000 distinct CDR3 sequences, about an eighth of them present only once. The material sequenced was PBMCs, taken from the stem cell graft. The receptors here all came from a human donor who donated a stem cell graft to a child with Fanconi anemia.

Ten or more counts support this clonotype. The CDR3 protein is CASSVDGDYGELFF. The CDR3 bases are TGTGCCAGCAGCGTGGACGGCGATTACGGGGAGCTGTTTTTT. The chain combines TRBV7-2 with TRBJ2-2, with D unclear. V lost 5 bases to trimming and J lost 7 bases, with 14 bases between them. The CDR3 sequence is 14 residues long. Per the germline V gene, CDR1 is SGHTA and CDR2 is FQGNSA.

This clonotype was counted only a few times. CDR3 in amino acids: CASSRSSTGETEAFF. The CDR3 DNA reads TGTGCCAGCAGCCGATCTTCCACAGGGGAGACTGAAGCTTTCTTT. The chain has TRBV7-6 and TRBJ1-1; 7 bases agree with TRBD1. Per the germline V gene, CDR1 is SGHVS and CDR2 is FNYEAQ. The CDR3 extends over 15 amino acids. Unmatched junction bases numbered 11, after V lost 5 bases and J lost 5 bases.

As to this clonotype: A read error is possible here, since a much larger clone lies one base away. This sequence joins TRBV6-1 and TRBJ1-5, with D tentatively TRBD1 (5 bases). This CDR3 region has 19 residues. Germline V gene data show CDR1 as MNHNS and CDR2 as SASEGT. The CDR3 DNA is TGTGTCAGCAGTGCCCCGGGCCCTCGGAAGGGGCGCCAAAATCAGCCCCAGCATTTT. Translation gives CVSSAPGPRKGRQNQPQHF.

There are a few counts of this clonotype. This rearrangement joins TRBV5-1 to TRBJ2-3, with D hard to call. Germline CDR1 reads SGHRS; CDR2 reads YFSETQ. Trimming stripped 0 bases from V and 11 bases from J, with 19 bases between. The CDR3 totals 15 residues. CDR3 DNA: TGCGCCAGCAGCTTGGCCGTGACGGCCGAATCGGTGCAGTATTTT. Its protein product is CASSLAVTAESVQYF.

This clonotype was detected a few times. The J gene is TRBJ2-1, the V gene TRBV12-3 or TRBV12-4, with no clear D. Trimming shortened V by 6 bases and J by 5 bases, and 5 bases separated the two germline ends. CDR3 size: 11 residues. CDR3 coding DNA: TGTGCCAGCAGATGGAACAATGAGCAGTTCTTC. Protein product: CASRWNNEQFF.